The TCR beta chain described here comes from a study of cytomegalovirus exposure and HLA in healthy donors. Study-wide results and caveats: The tendency of first-cohort TCR clusters to co-occur in the approximately 110 validation repertoires was the finding of a later analysis. In vitro experiments confirmed that a few CMV-associated chains were specific for CMV antigens. Usually a TCR sequence was rare, but some public TCRs were found in many donors. Reported performance of the classifier showed diagnosis of cytomegalovirus status with high specificity and sensitivity.

The germline V gene encodes CDR1 SGHTA and CDR2 FQGNSA. This CDR3 has 12 residues. V lost 5 bases and J 9 bases, leaving 13 bases between the germline ends. As regards this clone: As yet, its antigen is unknown.

Here immunoSEQ multiplex PCR was the method, and the copy in TCRdb shows in-frame clones only, minus some. The data show 150,000 to 200,000 clones, around 86% seen once. Sequencing was carried out using PBMCs. This TCR was recovered from a woman between 18 and 29 years old in good health and CMV-seronegative. This chain uses TRBV7-2 with TRBJ1-2; D uncertain. CDR3 nucleotide sequence: TGTGCCAGCAGCATTAGAAGCCTGAGCTACACCTTC. It codes for CASSIRSLSYTF.